This T cell receptor beta chain emerged from a study of shared clonotypes between healthy human individuals. General study results and limits: With several donors compared, about 5.2% of naive CD4 clonotypes were shared.

Sequencing was performed with immunoSEQ multiplex PCR; in TCRdb, only in-frame clones are kept and a portion is missing. Altogether some 1,400,000 clones are present, roughly 96% being singletons, with the ten largest covering approximately 1.2%. CD45RA+ naive and CD45RA-negative memory subsets were separated from CD4+ cells. A note on this clone: The antigen remains undetermined.

V lost 7 bases, J lost 2 bases, and 19 bases lay in between. Germline CDR1 reads SGHRS; CDR2 reads YFSETQ. The length of the CDR3 is 15 residues. Sequenced input: naive CD4+ T cells sorted from blood. The sample's subset: CD45RA+ positively selected. This TCR was sampled from a young man in good health. The chain couples TRBV5-1 to TRBJ2-7; maybe TRBD2 (6 bases). This CDR3 reads CASSTAGTHTYEQYF. As DNA, the CDR3 is TGCGCCAGCTCCACCGCCGGGACTCATACCTACGAGCAGTACTTC.